The sequence of this TCR beta chain was determined in a study of response to subunit inactivated influenza vaccine. Overall study results and limits: T cells newly recruited by each seasonal influenza vaccination are few, the authors suggested.

V was pared by 6 bases and J by 4 bases, with 6 bases of the junction left unmatched. The CDR3 sequence is 15 residues long. The germline V gene has CDR1 KGHSH and CDR2 LQKENI. TCRdb re-derived calls from the RT-PCR reads in MiXCR, one entry per CDR3 protein. The data contain around 580,000 distinct CDR3 sequences, over 9.5% of them seen just once; the ten biggest clones take up roughly a tenth. About this clonotype: Its antigen is undetermined.

The V call is TRBV18, the J call TRBJ2-2, with 9 bases lining up with TRBD2. The TCR sequence derives from a man aged 50 to 60 who received an inactivated influenza vaccine. The source was PBMCs from blood, collected on the day of vaccination. CDR3 loop: CASSPTSGFTGELFF. CDR3 in DNA: TGTGCCAGCTCTCCGACTAGCGGCTTCACCGGGGAGCTGTTTTTT.